Each of the 12 T cell receptor beta chains below was sequenced from the same sample in a study of T cell repertoires in cytomegalovirus infection. TCRdb re-called the reads with MiXCR, one entry per CDR3 protein. The sample lists fewer than 550,000 distinct CDR3 sequences, approximately 15% occurring once. The sequencing input was CD8+ T cells from PBMCs. These receptors were taken from a human donor in good health (CMV status not recorded). Some clones in this sample may be carry-over from other donors' samples.

This clonotype was seen repeatedly, ten times or more. The chain is built from TRBV7-9 and TRBJ2-7, with 7 bases identical to TRBD2. This CDR3 contains 16 residues. Per the germline V gene, CDR1 is SEHNR and CDR2 is FQNEAQ (reference sequence). Trimming removed 5 bases from V and 2 bases from J; junction bases left unmatched: 12. The CDR3 DNA sequence: TGTGCCAGCAGCCACGAGGCGCGGGGGAAACCCTACGAGCAGTACTTC. It specifies CASSHEARGKPYEQYF.

Turning to this clonotype: This may arise from a read error, as a much more abundant clone is one base away. The chain carries TRBV7-3 and TRBJ2-3; D ambiguous. Trimming removed 1 base from V and 2 bases from J, with 10 bases in between. The CDR3 spans 15 residues. Germline lookup yields CDR1 SGHTA and CDR2 FQGTGA. The CDR3 reads CASSLNLAFTDTQYF. The CDR3 bases are TGTGCCAGCAGCTTAAATCTGGCGTTCACAGATACGCAGTATTTT.

This clonotype was observed a handful of times. The chain carries TRBV6-6 and TRBJ2-2, with D perhaps TRBD2 (5 bases). The CDR3 length is 15 residues. CDR1 is MNHNY and CDR2 is SVGAGI in the germline V gene (reference sequence). The V gene lost 5 bases and the J gene lost 2 bases, with 12 bases spanning the gap. CDR3 sequence: CASSEPGSNTGELFF. CDR3 coding DNA: TGTGCCAGCAGTGAGCCGGGGAGTAACACCGGGGAGCTGTTTTTT.

This clonotype was seen a handful of times. This rearrangement joins TRBV7-9 to TRBJ1-1; tentative D call: TRBD1 (6 bases). The CDR3 sequence is 15 residues long. V was cut by 6 bases and J by 6 bases, with 20 bases left in between. From germline, CDR1 is SEHNR and CDR2 FQNEAQ (reference sequence). CDR3 nucleotide sequence: TGTGCCAGCAGGCGAAACACAGGGTCATCGGCTGAAGCTTTCTTT. Translation gives CASRRNTGSSAEAFF.

This clonotype was seen a few times. The genes are TRBV14 and TRBJ1-1, with a weak D call TRBD1 (5 bases). V lost 0 bases and J lost 8, with 19 bases in between. The CDR3 has 16 amino acids. Germline V gene lookup returns CDR1 SGHDN and CDR2 FVKESK. The CDR3 DNA reads TGTGCCAGCAGCCAAGATTCTGGGGGTGGGCAAATCGAAGCTTTCTTT. Translating gives CASSQDSGGGQIEAFF.

This clonotype was observed many times. The CDR3: CASSFPGQGNAYGYTF. The CDR3 DNA follows: TGTGCCAGCAGCTTTCCCGGACAGGGGAACGCCTATGGCTACACCTTC. This chain connects TRBV5-8 to TRBJ1-2; 9 positions match TRBD1. The CDR3 has 16 amino acids. With V trimmed by 2 bases and J by 4 bases, 9 bases remained unmatched. The germline V gene encodes CDR1 SGHTS and CDR2 YDEGEE.

This clonotype was detected ten times or more. V and J are TRBV7-9 and TRBJ2-3; 9 bases fit TRBD1. This CDR3 region has 16 residues. The germline V gene encodes CDR1 SEHNR and CDR2 FQNEAQ (reference sequence). V was pared by 3 bases and J by 6 bases, with 10 bases of the junction left unmatched. In nucleotides, the CDR3 is TGTGCCAGCAGCTTTCTGGGACAGGGTATGAAGGATACGCAGTATTTT. Residues: CASSFLGQGMKDTQYF.

This clonotype has just a few counts. The chain has TRBV27 and TRBJ2-1; 13 nucleotides align to TRBD2. V gave up 4 bases and J gave up 8 bases; unmatched junction bases: 11. The CDR3 length is 17 residues. Germline V gene data show CDR1 as MNHEY and CDR2 as SMNVEV (reference sequence). In nucleotides, the CDR3 is TGTGCCAGCAGTTCGGGACTAGCGGGGACAAACAGTCATGAGCAGTTCTTC. Its protein is CASSSGLAGTNSHEQFF.

This clonotype was counted ten times or more. The chain joins TRBV4-1 to TRBJ2-2, with TRBD1 identical over 7 bases. The germline CDR1 and CDR2 sequences are MGHRA and YSYEKL. This CDR3 spans 15 amino acids. The V gene end was trimmed by 3 bases and the J gene end by 4 bases; junction bases not matched to a gene: 5. Here the CDR3 reads CASSQATGPTGELFF. CDR3 nucleotides: TGCGCCAGCAGCCAGGCGACAGGGCCCACCGGGGAGCTGTTTTTT.

The V gene is TRBV7-4, the J gene TRBJ1-2, with 7 nucleotides matching TRBD1. Germline V CDR1 and CDR2: SGHVT, SQSDAQ. The CDR3 contains 14 residues. The ends lost 4 bases at V and 4 bases at J; junction bases unmatched: 6. As DNA, the CDR3 is TGTGCCAGCAGCTCCACAGGGGCCCCCTATGGCTACACCTTC. It encodes CASSSTGAPYGYTF. The full variable domain, in which reference TRBV7-4 and TRBJ1-2 provide the parts outside the CDR3, is GAGVSQSPRYKVAKRGRDVALRCDSISGHVTLYWYRQTLGQGSEVLTYSQSDAQRDKSGRPSGRFSAERPERSVSTLKIQRTEQGDSAVYLCASSSTGAPYGYTFGSGTRLTVV.

This clonotype was picked up many times. The rearrangement joins TRBV10-3 to TRBJ2-3; the D gene is possibly TRBD2 (5 bases). Trimming took 6 bases from V and 6 from J, leaving 19 bases between them. Germline V gene lookup returns CDR1 ENHRY and CDR2 SYGVKD. The CDR3 has 15 residues. The CDR3 nucleotides read TGTGCCATCAGAGCCCGGGAACCTCTCAGGGATACGCAGTATTTT. Translated, it gives CAIRAREPLRDTQYF.

V and J are TRBV5-6 and TRBJ2-1; TRBD1 matches 9 bases. Germline loops: CDR1 SGHDT, CDR2 YYEEEE. J was trimmed by 6 bases and V by 4 bases; bases with no gene match: 11. This CDR3 region has 16 residues. In nucleotides, the CDR3 is TGTGCCAGCAGCGCTTGGACAGGGGATAGAGCCAATGAGCAGTTCTTC. This translates into CASSAWTGDRANEQFF.